This TCR beta chain was profiled in a study of response to subunit inactivated influenza vaccine. Findings of the study overall: Few additional T cells are recruited per seasonal influenza vaccination, authors suggested.

This clonotype occurred a few times. Its antigen is not known. CDR1 and CDR2 from the germline V gene are DFQATT and SNEGSKA (reference sequence). This CDR3 comprises 14 residues. The V end was cut by 1 base, the J end by 2 bases, with 11 bases between. A single record per CDR3 protein comes from TCRdb applying MiXCR to the RT-PCR reads. The sample has about 780,000 distinct CDR3 sequences; under 20% are singletons. The source material was PBMCs from blood, sampled around 5 days after vaccination. The V call is TRBV20-1, the J call TRBJ1-1, with D maybe TRBD1 (5 bases). This TCR was sampled from a man in his fifties who received an inactivated influenza vaccine. The CDR3 bases are TGCAGTGCTAGAGGGATAAGGGGAAACACTGAAGCTTTCTTT. Encoded protein: CSARGIRGNTEAFF.